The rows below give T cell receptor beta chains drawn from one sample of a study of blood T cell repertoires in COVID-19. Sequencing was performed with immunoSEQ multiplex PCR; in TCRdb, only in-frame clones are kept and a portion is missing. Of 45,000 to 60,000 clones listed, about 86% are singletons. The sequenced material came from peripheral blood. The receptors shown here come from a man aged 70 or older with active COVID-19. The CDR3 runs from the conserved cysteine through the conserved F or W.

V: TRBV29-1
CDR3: CSAGTQGSSYNEQFF

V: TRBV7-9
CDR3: CASSLAAQGRDQETQYF

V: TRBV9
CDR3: CASSGNRQGVNSPLHF

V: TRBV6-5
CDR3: CASRAVSGANVLTF

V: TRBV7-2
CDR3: CASSLVAGNGNQPQHF

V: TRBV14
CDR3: CASSQRWGDTEAFF

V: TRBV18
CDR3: CASSPVQGDTEAFF

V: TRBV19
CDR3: CASSIWQDNEKLFF

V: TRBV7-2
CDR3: CASSLRSELYTEAFF

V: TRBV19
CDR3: CASSTSGIGTEAFF

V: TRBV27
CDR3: CASSFIGGQGVTEAFF

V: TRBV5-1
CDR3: CASSLAIVSKTEAFF

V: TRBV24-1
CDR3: CATSISGQGADTQYF

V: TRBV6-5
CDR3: CASSYSGQGQPQHF

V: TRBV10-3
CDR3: CAISDSSPGQGFSEAFF

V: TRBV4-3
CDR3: CASSEQVNGGSGYTF

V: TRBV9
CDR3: CASSLRGSAHEQFF

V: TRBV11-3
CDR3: CASSREGGPVNEQFF

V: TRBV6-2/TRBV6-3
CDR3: CASSERLTGVKNTEAFF

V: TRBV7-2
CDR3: CASRVSTYEQYF

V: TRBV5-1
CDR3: CASSLNGFNEQFF

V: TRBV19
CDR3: CASSPIRLAGALNTGELFF

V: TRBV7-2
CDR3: CASSLAGQQAYGYTF

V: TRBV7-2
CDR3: CASSLTGVMNTEAFF

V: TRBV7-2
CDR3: CASSLSMGGEQYF

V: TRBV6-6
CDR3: CASTRDRGYEQYF

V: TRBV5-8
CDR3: CASSLSYTAEAFF

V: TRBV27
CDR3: CASRTANSYEQYF

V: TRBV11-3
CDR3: CASSPGPSYEQYF

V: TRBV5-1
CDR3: CASSLTSMAYEQYF

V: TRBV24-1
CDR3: CATSDPSGGLSYNEQFF

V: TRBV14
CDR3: CASSRGQGANSPLHF

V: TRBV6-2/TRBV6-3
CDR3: CASSTRRMNTEAFF

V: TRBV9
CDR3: CASSVGSGVNTEAFF

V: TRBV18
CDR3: CASSRRGLNTGELFF

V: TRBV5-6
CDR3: CASSLSGPGQKYF

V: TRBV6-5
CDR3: CASQLAGGTTDTQYF

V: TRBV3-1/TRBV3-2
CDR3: CASSQENMNTEAFF

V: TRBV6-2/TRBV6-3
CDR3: CASSFPRQFTEAFF

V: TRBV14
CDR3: CASSQDLADEQYF